This passage covers 21 T cell receptor beta chains from one sample sequenced in a study of naive and memory T cell subsets. An oligonucleotide containing a UMI was ligated to the 3' end of TCR cDNA. Four PCR rounds used nested alpha and beta constant region primers plus the SP2 primer. TCRdb re-called the 5' RACE reads through MiXCR, storing one row per CDR3 protein. Among tens of thousands of distinct CDR3 sequences, 5.5% to 8.5% were seen once, and the ten largest hold 8.5% to 10%. The receptors derive from a male donor in good health.

This clonotype was found many times. The chain combines TRBV5-1 with TRBJ2-1, with unresolved D. The germline gives CDR1 SGHRS, CDR2 YFSETQ. V lost 0 bases to trimming and J lost 3 bases, with 7 bases between them. The CDR3 has 14 amino acids. The CDR3 is CASSLDTNYNEQFF. CDR3 DNA sequence: TGCGCCAGCAGCTTGGACACGAACTACAATGAGCAGTTCTTC.

The chain joins TRBV5-6 to TRBJ2-2; TRBD2 agrees at 12 bases. The ends lost 4 bases at V and 4 bases at J; junction bases unmatched: 5. The CDR3 covers 16 residues. Germline lookup yields CDR1 SGHDT and CDR2 YYEEEE. The CDR3, as DNA: TGTGCCAGCAGCCCCCTAGCGGGGGGGCTCACCGGGGAGCTGTTTTTT. It specifies CASSPLAGGLTGELFF.

The genes are TRBV6-5 and TRBJ1-1; 8 nucleotides line up with TRBD1. The V gene's germline CDR1 is MNHEY and CDR2 SVGAGI. V shed 5 bases and J 3 bases; nucleotides not matched to a gene: 2. The CDR3 has 13 residues. The CDR3 loop is CASSRTGYTEAFF. In DNA, the CDR3 is TGTGCCAGCAGTCGGACAGGGTACACTGAAGCTTTCTTT.

V and J are TRBV6-9 and TRBJ2-7, with 8 bases lining up with TRBD2. CDR3 length equals 15 residues. Germline V gives CDR1 MNHGY, CDR2 SVAAGI. J was trimmed by 2 bases and V by 8 bases; bases with no gene match: 11. CDR3 in DNA: TGTGCCAGCCCTGCAATCGGGGGGGTTCCCTACGAGCAGTACTTC. This translates into CASPAIGGVPYEQYF.

This clonotype was recorded a few times. The chain has TRBV12-3 or TRBV12-4 and TRBJ2-7; D perhaps matches TRBD1 (6 bases). V was shortened by 5 bases and J by 1 base, with 12 bases between the two germline ends. The CDR3 runs to 14 residues. The CDR3 protein is CASSQYRESYEQYF. The CDR3 nucleotides read TGTGCCAGCAGTCAATACAGGGAATCCTACGAGCAGTACTTC.

This chain joins TRBV30 and TRBJ2-4; no clear D. This CDR3 has 15 amino acids. Germline V CDR1 and CDR2: GTSNPN, SVGIG (reference sequence). Trimming removed 1 base at V and 4 bases at J, with 14 bases between. CDR3: CAWSGDAVQKNIQYF. The CDR3 coding sequence is TGTGCCTGGAGTGGGGATGCCGTCCAGAAAAACATTCAGTACTTC.

The chain employs TRBV20-1 and TRBJ2-1; unclear D gene. Germline lookup yields CDR1 DFQATT and CDR2 SNEGSKA (reference sequence). CDR3 length: 14 residues. V dropped 6 bases and J dropped 0 bases, with 12 bases sitting between them. CDR3 nucleotides: TGCAGTGCCCCTCGGGTCTCCTCCTACAATGAGCAGTTCTTC. Translation: CSAPRVSSYNEQFF.

This clonotype has only a few counts. The gene calls are TRBV3-1 and TRBJ2-7; D gene unclear. The ends were cut back, 3 bases at V and 7 bases at J, with 10 bases in the middle. The CDR3 extends over 12 amino acids. Germline V CDR1 and CDR2: LGHDT, YNNKEL (reference sequence). The CDR3 spells CASSQTRGEQYF. Written as DNA, the CDR3 is TGTGCCAGCAGCCAGACGCGAGGAGAGCAGTACTTC.

The V gene is TRBV13, the J gene TRBJ2-1; either TRBD1 or TRBD2 may fit D (5 bases each). V was shortened by 1 base and J by 5 bases, with 15 bases between the two germline ends. Germline CDR1 reads PRHDT; CDR2 reads FYEKMQ (reference sequence). CDR3 length: 16 residues. CDR3 sequence: CASSLAGAGLNNEQFF. The CDR3 DNA reads TGTGCCAGCAGCTTAGCCGGGGCAGGGTTGAACAATGAGCAGTTCTTC. The variable domain in full, with the rest retrieved from reference TRBV13 and TRBJ2-1, is AAGVIQSPRHLIKEKRETATLKCYPIPRHDTVYWYQQGPGQDPQFLISFYEKMQSDKGSIPDRFSAQQFSDYHSELNMSSLELGDSALYFCASSLAGAGLNNEQFFGPGTRLTVL.

This clonotype turned up a few times. This rearrangement joins TRBV29-1 to TRBJ2-1; D tentatively fits TRBD1 or TRBD2 (5 bases each). Germline V gene sequence: CDR1 SQVTM, CDR2 ANQGSEA. The CDR3 is made up of 14 amino acids. V was trimmed by 3 bases and J by 0 bases, leaving 9 bases between them. Here the CDR3 reads CSVDGGSSYNEQFF. Written as DNA, the CDR3 is TGCAGCGTTGATGGGGGAAGCTCCTACAATGAGCAGTTCTTC.

This clonotype was found many times. The chain links TRBV10-3 to TRBJ1-2, with D unresolved. The V gene's germline CDR1 is ENHRY and CDR2 SYGVKD. CDR3 size: 12 residues. Trimming cost V 8 bases and J 2 bases, with 9 bases left between them. The CDR3 sequence is CAIEGGNYGYTF. The CDR3 bases are TGTGCCATCGAGGGCGGGAACTATGGCTACACCTTC.

This clonotype has only a few counts. V gene TRBV6-6 combines with J gene TRBJ1-2; TRBD1 agrees at 8 bases. CDR3 length: 13 amino acids. The junction had 5 bases not matched to a gene; V was cut back by 6 bases and J by 5 bases. Germline CDR1 is MNHNY and CDR2 is SVGAGI (reference sequence). CDR3 sequence: CASRTGVGYGYTF. The CDR3 bases are TGTGCCAGCAGGACAGGGGTTGGGTATGGCTACACCTTC.

The chain couples TRBV10-3 to TRBJ2-3; 7 bases fit TRBD1. This CDR3 is built from 15 residues. V dropped 0 bases and J dropped 2; count of bases not matched to a gene: 2. Per the germline V gene, CDR1 is ENHRY and CDR2 is SYGVKD. In DNA, the CDR3 is TGTGCCATCAGTGAGTCGACAGGGACCACAGATACGCAGTATTTT. This translates into CAISESTGTTDTQYF.

The chain employs TRBV12-3 or TRBV12-4 and TRBJ2-7; D unclear. V gave up 1 base and J gave up 3 bases, with 7 bases separating them. The CDR3 runs 13 residues. The CDR3 loop reads CASSLGQFYEQYF. The CDR3 bases are TGTGCCAGCAGTTTAGGGCAATTCTACGAGCAGTACTTC.

A word on this clonotype: A much larger clone lies one base from this, so it may be a read error. The chain joins TRBV6-1 to TRBJ2-2; TRBD2 is a possible D gene (6 bases). Germline loops: CDR1 MNHNS, CDR2 SASEGT. There are 15 residues in the CDR3. The CDR3 reads CASSEQGTAGGKLFF. For the CDR3, the DNA is TGTGCCAGCAGTGAACAAGGGACCGCTGGCGGGAAGCTGTTTTTT.

At least ten counts were recorded for this clonotype. The J gene is TRBJ2-1, the V gene TRBV27; maybe TRBD1 (6 bases). CDR3 length: 17 amino acids. The germline CDR1 and CDR2 sequences are MNHEY and SMNVEV (reference sequence). V dropped 1 base and J dropped 7 bases, with 20 bases sitting between them. CDR3 residues: CASSLYPPGGGLNEQFF. In DNA form, the CDR3 reads TGTGCCAGCAGTTTATACCCCCCTGGGGGCGGGTTAAATGAGCAGTTCTTC.

This clonotype was detected ten times or more. The chain combines TRBV5-5 with TRBJ1-5; D gene ambiguous. The CDR3 has 14 residues. Germline lookup yields CDR1 SGHKS and CDR2 YYEKEE (reference sequence). V was clipped by 0 bases and J by 0 bases, with 4 bases between them. The CDR3 region is CASSLANSNQPQHF. The CDR3 DNA reads TGTGCCAGCAGCTTGGCCAATAGCAATCAGCCCCAGCATTTT. Variable domain in full (rest from reference TRBV5-5 and TRBJ1-5): DAGVTQSPTHLIKTRGQQVTLRCSPISGHKSVSWYQQVLGQGPQFIFQYYEKEERGRGNFPDRFSARQFPNYSSELNVNALLLGDSALYLCASSLANSNQPQHFGDGTRLSIL.

The chain combines TRBV3-1 with TRBJ2-6, with 7 positions matching TRBD1. In germline, CDR1 is LGHDT, CDR2 YNNKEL (reference sequence). V lost 4 bases, J lost 0 bases, and 9 bases stayed unmatched. This CDR3 contains 18 residues. CDR3 coding DNA: TGTGCCAGCAGCCCCGGGACAGAAGCCCTCTCTGGGGCCAACGTCCTGACTTTC. This translates into CASSPGTEALSGANVLTF. The full variable domain, rest sourced from reference TRBV3-1 and TRBJ2-6, is DTAVSQTPKYLVTQMGNDKSIKCEQNLGHDTMYWYKQDSKKFLKIMFSYNNKELIINETVPNRFSPKSPDKAHLNLHINSLELGDSAVYFCASSPGTEALSGANVLTFGAGSRLTVL.

This clonotype appeared many times. The rearrangement links TRBV27 to TRBJ2-2, with TRBD1 matching over 7 bases. The CDR3 totals 17 residues. Germline V lookup: CDR1 MNHEY, CDR2 SMNVEV (reference sequence). The trim removed 0 bases at V and 3 bases at J, leaving 7 bases unmatched. CDR3 sequence reads: CASSLSVFQGDTGELFF. In nucleotides, the CDR3 is TGTGCCAGCAGTTTATCCGTGTTCCAGGGGGACACCGGGGAGCTGTTTTTT.

With respect to this clonotype: A clone one base away is much larger, so this may be a read error. The chain uses TRBV20-1 and TRBJ2-1, with 7 bases matching TRBD2. The CDR3 loop spans 14 amino acids. The germline CDR1 and CDR2 sequences are DFQATT and SNEGSKA (reference sequence). Written as DNA, the CDR3 is TGCAGTGGCGGCCAGCGGGGAACCTACAATGAGCAGATCTTC. Translating it yields CSGGQRGTYNEQIF.

The chain uses TRBV3-1 and TRBJ2-2; D remains ambiguous. This CDR3 region has 12 residues. Germline assignment: CDR1 LGHDT and CDR2 YNNKEL (reference sequence). V lost 5 bases, J lost 7 bases, and 8 bases lay in between. The DNA for the CDR3 is TGTGCCAGCAGCACCTTCCACGGGGAGCTGTTTTTT. Translation: CASSTFHGELFF.